The 15 T cell receptor beta chains below were found in one sample sequenced in a study of blood T cell repertoires in COVID-19. The protocol was immunoSEQ multiplex PCR, while the TCRdb copy is restricted to in-frame clones and leaves out a portion. The sample contains over 150,000 clones, more than 70% of which appear only once. The sequenced sample consisted of peripheral blood. The source is a man aged 50 to 60 with COVID-19, enrolled during active disease.

The CDR3 loop is CAISETALRGNEQFF. Here the CDR3 DNA reads TGTGCCATCAGTGAGACGGCGTTAAGGGGCAATGAGCAGTTCTTC. The gene calls are TRBV10-3 and TRBJ2-1, with D perhaps matching TRBD1 (5 bases). Germline V gives CDR1 ENHRY, CDR2 SYGVKD. V was trimmed by 2 bases and J by 6 bases, leaving 14 bases between them. The CDR3 runs to 15 residues.

In DNA, the CDR3 is TGTGCCAGCAGCGTAGCGTCCCACAATGAGCAGTTCTTC. This encodes CASSVASHNEQFF. The chain carries TRBV9 and TRBJ2-1, with D hard to call. Trimming removed 0 bases at V and 5 bases at J, with 6 bases between. Germline V gene sequence: CDR1 SGDLS, CDR2 YYNGEE. This CDR3 contains 13 residues. Complete variable domain (other parts from reference TRBV9 and TRBJ2-1): DSGVTQTPKHLITATGQRVTLRCSPRSGDLSVYWYQQSLDQGLQFLIQYYNGEERAKGNILERFSAQQFPDLHSELNLSSLELGDSALYFCASSVASHNEQFFGPGTRLTVL.

V and J are TRBV7-3 and TRBJ2-3, with 13 bases that match TRBD2. CDR3 length equals 18 residues. The germline V gene encodes CDR1 SGHTA and CDR2 FQGTGA. The J segment lost 6 bases and the V segment lost 3 bases, leaving 12 bases of the junction unmatched. CDR3 residues: CASSFDATSGRDFDTQYF. The DNA for the CDR3 is TGTGCCAGCAGCTTTGATGCCACTAGCGGGAGGGATTTCGATACGCAGTATTTT.

V is TRBV7-9 and J is TRBJ1-6; the match to TRBD1 covers 7 bases. Germline-derived CDR1 and CDR2 are SEHNR and FQNEAQ (reference sequence). The V gene end was trimmed by 5 bases and the J gene end by 7 bases; junction bases not matched to a gene: 5. The CDR3 runs to 14 residues. The CDR3 region has the DNA TGTGCCAGCAGCCTCGGGACAGTCAATTCACCCCTCCACTTT. This gives the protein CASSLGTVNSPLHF.

V and J are TRBV19 and TRBJ1-5; TRBD1 agrees at 9 bases. J gave up 6 bases and V 3 bases, and 12 bases lay outside the gene matches. Germline V gives CDR1 LNHDA, CDR2 SQIVND (reference sequence). The CDR3 contains 17 residues. CDR3 residues: CASSIGFGQGYAQPQHF. CDR3 nucleotide sequence: TGTGCCAGTAGTATCGGGTTTGGACAGGGGTACGCTCAGCCCCAGCATTTT.

The CDR3 sequence is CASSYSQPGDTQYF. The CDR3 DNA sequence: TGTGCCAGCAGTTACTCACAGCCAGGAGATACGCAGTATTTT. The chain joins TRBV6-5 to TRBJ2-3, with no clear D. This CDR3 region has 14 residues. CDR1 is MNHEY, CDR2 SVGAGI, per germline. V lost 0 bases and J lost 5, with 9 bases in between.

This clone was found a few times. The chain employs TRBV18 and TRBJ2-3, with D maybe TRBD1 (5 bases). The CDR3 length is 16 residues. With 4 bases removed from V and 2 bases from J, the gap between germline ends came to 16 bases. Germline CDR1 and CDR2: KGHSH and LQKENI. The CDR3 DNA follows: TGTGCCAGCTCACTGGGGCGGCAGGGAATCACAGATACGCAGTATTTT. This translates into CASSLGRQGITDTQYF.

The table lists this clone with a count of one. The V call is TRBV18, the J call TRBJ1-6, with 8 bases aligning to TRBD1. The V segment lost 4 bases and the J segment 10 bases; nucleotides outside the gene matches: 6. Germline assignment: CDR1 KGHSH and CDR2 LQKENI. The CDR3 extends over 14 amino acids. The CDR3 region has the DNA TGTGCCAGCTCACTTTTTGACAGGGGCTCACCCCTCCACTTT. This gives the protein CASSLFDRGSPLHF.

The chain carries TRBV27 and TRBJ2-3; TRBD1 agrees at 11 bases. Germline CDR1 is MNHEY and CDR2 is SMNVEV (reference sequence). The length of the CDR3 is 19 residues. V trimming: 3 bases; J trimming: 6 bases; junction bases outside the gene matches: 17. CDR3 bases: TGTGCCAGCAGTTTCAAGACCTCCCGGGACAGGGGGTGGGGGGATACGCAGTATTTT. This sequence encodes CASSFKTSRDRGWGDTQYF.

This clone was recorded once. The genes are TRBV19 and TRBJ1-3, with D unclear. Trimming pared 4 bases from V and 0 bases from J, leaving 7 bases between. Germline V gives CDR1 LNHDA, CDR2 SQIVND (reference sequence). This CDR3 has 14 amino acids. The CDR3 DNA reads TGTGCCAGTAGTACCGAGAGCTCTGGAAACACCATATATTTT. As protein: CASSTESSGNTIYF.

V is TRBV12-5 and J is TRBJ2-2, with D possibly being TRBD2 (6 bases). The CDR3 covers 17 residues. In germline, CDR1 is LGHNT, CDR2 FRNRAP. V lost 0 bases to trimming and J lost 6 bases, with 17 bases between them. CDR3 residues: CASGLVRDSSLPGELFF. CDR3 coding DNA: TGTGCTAGTGGTTTGGTAAGGGACTCGTCGCTACCCGGGGAGCTGTTTTTT. The full variable domain, with the rest looked up from reference TRBV12-5 and TRBJ2-2, is DARVTQTPRHKVTEMGQEVTMRCQPILGHNTVFWYRQTMMQGLELLAYFRNRAPLDDSGMPKDRFSAEMPDATLATLKIQPSEPRDSAVYFCASGLVRDSSLPGELFFGEGSRLTVL.

This clone was counted many times. The chain carries TRBV5-6 and TRBJ2-4; perhaps TRBD1 as D (6 bases). From germline, CDR1 is SGHDT and CDR2 YYEEEE. There are 15 residues in the CDR3. The germline V and J ends were trimmed by 1 base and 4 bases, with 12 bases remaining between them. CDR3 coding DNA: TGTGCCAGCAGCTTGATGGCAGGGGATAAAAACATTCAGTACTTC. Amino acids: CASSLMAGDKNIQYF.

The chain employs TRBV18 and TRBJ2-5, with a tentative D call TRBD1 (5 bases). This CDR3 region has 15 residues. V was clipped by 2 bases and J by 4 bases, with 14 bases between them. Germline V gene sequence: CDR1 KGHSH, CDR2 LQKENI. The CDR3: CASSPTQGRTETQYF. CDR3 in DNA: TGTGCCAGCTCACCAACCCAGGGTAGGACAGAGACCCAGTACTTC.

V and J are TRBV27 and TRBJ2-1; TRBD2 is a possible D gene (5 bases). The germline V gene encodes CDR1 MNHEY and CDR2 SMNVEV (reference sequence). There are 20 residues in the CDR3. The V end was cut by 3 bases, the J end by 0 bases, with 24 bases between. The CDR3 is CASSFVGTYPLGGSYNEQFF. The CDR3 DNA reads TGTGCCAGCAGTTTTGTGGGCACGTACCCGCTAGGAGGCTCCTACAATGAGCAGTTCTTC.

V and J are TRBV4-3 and TRBJ1-2, with TRBD1 matching over 7 bases. Germline CDR1 LGHNA, CDR2 YSLEER. Trimming took 2 bases from V and 2 from J; bases not matched to a gene: 8. The length of the CDR3 is 16 residues. CDR3 protein: CASSQLTSDRNYGYTF. CDR3 in DNA: TGCGCCAGCAGCCAACTGACGTCGGACAGGAACTATGGCTACACCTTC.